The 12 T cell receptor beta chains below come from one sample, sequenced in a study of human T cells and chemical hapten exposure. The time point: patch test 2, 6 weeks after DPC sensitization. The treatment: therapeutic diphenylcyclopropenone sensitization with weekly scalp DPC. TCRdb itself ran the RACE reads through MiXCR, one entry per CDR3 protein. The sample contains approximately 100,000 distinct CDR3 sequences, less than 10% of which appear only once. Sequencing was performed on whole blood, taken in connection with sensitization to the hapten diphenylcyclopropenone (DPC). The receptors come from a woman in her forties with alopecia areata. Some clones in this sample may be carry-over from other donors' samples.

This clonotype has a handful of counts. This chain connects TRBV9 to TRBJ2-7; a possible D gene is TRBD2 (5 bases). Per germline, CDR1 SGDLS and CDR2 YYNGEE. The CDR3 spans 15 residues. Trimming shortened V by 0 bases and J by 0 bases, and 10 bases separated the two germline ends. As DNA, the CDR3 is TGTGCCAGCAGCGTAGGAACGGGGTACTCCTACGAGCAGTACTTC. Translation: CASSVGTGYSYEQYF.

This clonotype was picked up many times. The gene calls are TRBV20-1 and TRBJ1-6; D not resolved. CDR3 length: 14 residues. Per the germline V gene, CDR1 is DFQATT and CDR2 is SNEGSKA (reference sequence). CDR3 in DNA: TGCAGCGTCTCCCCCGCAAGGTATAATTCACCCCTCCACTTT. Its protein product is CSVSPARYNSPLHF.

The CDR3 DNA follows: TGTGCCAGCAGACCGGTTACAGGGAGCATCGGGGAGCTGTTTTTT. Its protein is CASRPVTGSIGELFF. This sequence joins TRBV5-4 and TRBJ2-2, with D perhaps matching TRBD1 (6 bases). V lost 5 bases and J 7 bases, leaving 18 bases between the germline ends. CDR1 is SGHNT and CDR2 is YYREEE in the germline V gene (reference sequence). The CDR3 spans 15 residues. The variable domain in full, completed from reference TRBV5-4 and TRBJ2-2, reads ETGVTQSPTHLIKTRGQQVTLRCSSQSGHNTVSWYQQALGQGPQFIFQYYREEENGRGNFPPRFSGLQFPNYSSELNVNALELDDSALYLCASRPVTGSIGELFFGEGSRLTVL.

This clonotype appeared many times. The chain uses TRBV11-2 and TRBJ1-5, with D perhaps matching TRBD1 (5 bases). Trimming stripped 5 bases from V and 3 bases from J, with 14 bases between. CDR1 and CDR2 (germline): SGHAT, FQNNGV. The CDR3 has 15 amino acids. CDR3 region: CASSRERDPNQPQHF. The CDR3 region has the DNA TGTGCCAGCAGCCGCGAGCGGGACCCCAATCAGCCCCAGCATTTT.

This clonotype was counted many times. This chain joins TRBV24-1 and TRBJ1-5; the D is unclear. This CDR3 region has 12 residues. V lost 11 bases to trimming and J lost 9 bases, with 16 bases between them. In germline, CDR1 is KGHDR, CDR2 SFDVKD. The CDR3 sequence is CARGSGSRPQHF. DNA of the CDR3: TGTGCCAGAGGTTCGGGGTCACGGCCCCAGCATTTT.

The CDR3 spells CANPILARGYNSPLHF. The CDR3 DNA reads TGTGCCAACCCAATCCTCGCCAGGGGATATAATTCACCCCTCCACTTT. The rearrangement uses TRBV6-1 and TRBJ1-6, with D perhaps matching TRBD1 (6 bases). The CDR3 has 16 residues. Germline loops: CDR1 MNHNS, CDR2 SASEGT. V shed 10 bases and J shed 4 bases, with 20 bases lying between them.

This chain joins TRBV6-4 and TRBJ2-1, with 10 bases identical to TRBD1. The length of the CDR3 is 14 residues. The ends lost 6 bases at V and 10 bases at J; junction bases unmatched: 9. Per germline, CDR1 MRHNA and CDR2 SNTAGT. DNA for the CDR3: TGTGCCAGCAGGGGACAGGGGCCCACATCGGAGCAGTTCTTC. Translated: CASRGQGPTSEQFF.

This clonotype was found many times. The rearrangement joins TRBV20-1 to TRBJ2-5; TRBD1 is a possible D gene (5 bases). This CDR3 region has 14 residues. CDR1 is DFQATT and CDR2 is SNEGSKA in the germline V gene (reference sequence). V gave up 2 bases and J gave up 4 bases, with 14 bases separating them. The CDR3 protein is CSARQPGIGETQYF. DNA for the CDR3: TGCAGTGCTAGACAACCAGGGATCGGAGAGACCCAGTACTTC.

The chain uses TRBV6-5 and TRBJ1-5; tentative D call: TRBD1 (6 bases). This CDR3 contains 12 residues. Germline lookup yields CDR1 MNHEY and CDR2 SVGAGI. CDR3 nucleotides: TGTGGGCTCACAGGGCGGAATCAGCCCCAGCATTTT. It encodes CGLTGRNQPQHF.

This clonotype was recorded many times. The rearrangement links TRBV6-2 or TRBV6-3 to TRBJ2-1; D might be TRBD1 (6 bases). The V end lost 4 bases, the J end lost 4 bases, and 14 bases lay between the germline ends. CDR1 and CDR2 (germline): MNHEY, SVGEGT. The CDR3 is 15 residues long. CDR3 sequence (DNA): TGTGCCAGCAGTTTCGAACAGGGACCTTACAATGAGCAGTTCTTC. Translating gives CASSFEQGPYNEQFF.

This clonotype was picked up a small number of times. The chain carries TRBV12-3 or TRBV12-4 and TRBJ2-7; 7 bases agree with TRBD2. The CDR3 is made up of 16 amino acids. The V segment lost 1 base and the J segment 0 bases; nucleotides outside the gene matches: 6. The CDR3 DNA sequence: TGTGCCAGCAGTTTAGGTATGGCGGGGGACTCCTACGAGCAGTACTTC. Translation gives CASSLGMAGDSYEQYF.

The chain recombines TRBV6-2 or TRBV6-3 with TRBJ1-3; 7 bases are a match to TRBD1. Unmatched junction bases numbered 14, after V lost 6 bases and J lost 0 bases. CDR3 length: 18 residues. Germline CDR1 and CDR2: MNHEY and SVGEGT. The CDR3 region has the DNA TGTGCCAGCAGCGGATGGGGACAGTTAATCAGCTCTGGAAACACCATATATTTT. Protein sequence: CASSGWGQLISSGNTIYF.